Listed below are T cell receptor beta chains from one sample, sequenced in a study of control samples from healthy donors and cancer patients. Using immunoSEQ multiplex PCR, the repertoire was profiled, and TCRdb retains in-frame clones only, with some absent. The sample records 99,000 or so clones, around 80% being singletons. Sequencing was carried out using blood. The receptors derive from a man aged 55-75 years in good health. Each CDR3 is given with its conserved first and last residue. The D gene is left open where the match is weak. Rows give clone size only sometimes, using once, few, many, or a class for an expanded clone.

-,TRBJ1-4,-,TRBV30,CAWCRSYNEKLFF,TGTGCCTGGTGTAGATCCTATAATGAAAAACTGTTTTTT
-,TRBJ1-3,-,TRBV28,CASSPTGRWGDGGNTIYF,TGTGCCAGCAGCCCAACCGGCCGGTGGGGGGACGGTGGAAACACCATATATTTT
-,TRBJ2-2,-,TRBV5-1,CASSLEGHGELFF,TGCGCCAGCAGCTTGGAGGGGCACGGGGAGCTGTTTTTT
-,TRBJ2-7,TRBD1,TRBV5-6,CASSSRTGGYEQYF,TGTGCCAGCAGCTCTAGGACAGGCGGTTACGAGCAGTACTTC
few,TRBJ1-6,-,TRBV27,CASSSRGLDYNSPLHF,TGTGCCAGCAGTTCCCGGGGTCTGGACTATAATTCACCCCTCCACTTT
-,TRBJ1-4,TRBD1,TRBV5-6,CASSLGPGQGATNEKLFF,TGTGCCAGCAGCTTGGGTCCGGGACAGGGGGCAACTAATGAAAAACTGTTTTTT
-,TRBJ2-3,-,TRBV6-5,CASKIGEADTQYF,TGTGCCAGCAAAATCGGTGAAGCAGATACGCAGTATTTT
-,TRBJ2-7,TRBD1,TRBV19,CASSNSLDRGYEQYF,TGTGCCAGTAGCAATTCGTTGGACAGGGGTTACGAGCAGTACTTC
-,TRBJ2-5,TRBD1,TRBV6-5,CASRDRETQYF,TGTGCCAGCAGGGACAGGGAGACCCAGTACTTC
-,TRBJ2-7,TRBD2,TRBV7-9,CASSSGGSEYEQYF,TGTGCCAGCAGCTCGGGAGGATCGGAGTACGAGCAGTACTTC
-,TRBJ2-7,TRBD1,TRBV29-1,CSAGQVLPPYEQYF,TGCAGCGCCGGACAGGTCCTCCCCCCCTACGAGCAGTACTTC
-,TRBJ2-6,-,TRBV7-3,CASSSSPGGTGANVLTF,TGTGCCAGCAGCTCCAGCCCCGGAGGGACAGGGGCCAACGTCCTGACTTTC
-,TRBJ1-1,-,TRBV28,CASSRYGTDNTEAFF,TGTGCCAGCAGCCGATACGGGACCGATAACACTGAAGCTTTCTTT
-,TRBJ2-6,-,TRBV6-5,CASRYAGTGANVLTF,TGTGCCAGCAGGTACGCAGGGACCGGGGCCAACGTCCTGACTTTC
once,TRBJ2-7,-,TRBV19,CASSTSGKEQYF,TGTGCCAGTAGTACCTCCGGGAAGGAGCAGTACTTC
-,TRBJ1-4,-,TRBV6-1,CASSGWGDEMGIEKLFF,TGTGCCAGCAGTGGTTGGGGGGACGAAATGGGGATAGAAAAACTGTTTTTT
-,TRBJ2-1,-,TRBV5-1,CASSSEKIGEQFF,TGCGCCAGCAGCTCGGAAAAAATTGGGGAGCAGTTCTTC
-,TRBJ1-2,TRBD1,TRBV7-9,CASSFRGTGTFSF,TGTGCCAGCAGCTTCAGAGGGACAGGGACCTTTTCCTTC
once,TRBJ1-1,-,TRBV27,CASSLWAGMNTEAFF,TGTGCCAGCAGTTTATGGGCCGGAATGAACACTGAAGCTTTCTTT
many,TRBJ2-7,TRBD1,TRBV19,CASRSPGQGAYEQYF,TGTGCCAGTAGGTCTCCGGGACAGGGGGCCTACGAGCAGTACTTC
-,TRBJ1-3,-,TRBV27,CASSPRGFSGNTIYF,TGTGCCAGCAGTCCGAGAGGTTTCTCTGGAAACACCATATATTTT
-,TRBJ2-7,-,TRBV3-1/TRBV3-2,CASSNRQLGSYEQYF,TGTGCCAGCAGCAACAGGCAGTTGGGATCCTACGAGCAGTACTTC
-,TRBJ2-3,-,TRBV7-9,CASSFSVSTDTQYF,TGTGCCAGCAGCTTTTCCGTCAGCACAGATACGCAGTATTTT
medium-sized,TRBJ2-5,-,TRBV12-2,CASRLDKQETQYF,TGTGCAAGTCGCTTGGACAAACAAGAGACCCAGTACTTC
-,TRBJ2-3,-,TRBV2,CASSERDPYTDTQYF,TGTGCCAGCAGTGAGAGGGATCCTTACACAGATACGCAGTATTTT
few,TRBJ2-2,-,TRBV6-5,CASSYSPRNTGELFF,TGTGCCAGCAGTTACTCTCCCCGGAACACCGGGGAGCTGTTTTTT
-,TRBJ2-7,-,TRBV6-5,CASSSPTTYEQYF,TGTGCCAGCAGTTCCCCGACTACTTACGAGCAGTACTTC
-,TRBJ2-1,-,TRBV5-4,CASSLGTLTSYNEQFF,TGTGCCAGCAGCTTGGGGACTCTTACCTCCTACAATGAGCAGTTCTTC
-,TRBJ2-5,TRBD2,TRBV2,CASSTSGVRETQYF,TGTGCCAGCAGTACTAGCGGGGTAAGAGAGACCCAGTACTTC
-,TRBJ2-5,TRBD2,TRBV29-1,CSVRLAVFQETQYF,TGCAGCGTTCGACTAGCAGTTTTTCAAGAGACCCAGTACTTC
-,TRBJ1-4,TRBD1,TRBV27,CATSRGVNEKLFF,TGTGCCACCTCCAGGGGGGTTAATGAAAAACTGTTTTTT
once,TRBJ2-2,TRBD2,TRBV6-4,CASSDSGTSGKERYTGELFF,TGTGCCAGCAGTGACTCGGGGACTAGCGGGAAGGAAAGGTACACCGGGGAGCTGTTTTTT
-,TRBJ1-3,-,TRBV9,CASSVGGRDRNTIYF,TGTGCCAGCAGCGTAGGGGGACGAGATAGAAACACCATATATTTT
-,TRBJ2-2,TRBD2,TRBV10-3,CAISRVRPSGGNTGELFF,TGTGCCATCAGCCGAGTGAGGCCTAGCGGGGGGAACACCGGGGAGCTGTTTTTT
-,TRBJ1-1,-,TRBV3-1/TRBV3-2,CASSQDGATTSTEAFF,TGTGCCAGCAGCCAAGATGGAGCAACGACGTCGACAGAAGCTTTCTTT
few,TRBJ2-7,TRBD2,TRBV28,CASSTSGIYEQYF,TGTGCCAGCAGCACAAGCGGGATCTACGAGCAGTACTTC
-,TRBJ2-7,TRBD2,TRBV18,CASSPPLLAGGGVSSYEQYF,TGTGCCAGCTCACCACCCTTACTAGCGGGAGGAGGGGTAAGCTCCTACGAGCAGTACTTC
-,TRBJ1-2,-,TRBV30,CAWSVFGRDGYTF,TGTGCCTGGAGTGTATTCGGGCGGGATGGCTACACCTTC
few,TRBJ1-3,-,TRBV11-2,CASSLDREASGNTIYF,TGTGCCAGCAGCTTAGACAGGGAAGCTTCTGGAAACACCATATATTTT
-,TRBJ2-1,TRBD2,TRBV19,CASSMYLAGGRKGNEQFF,TGTGCCAGTAGTATGTATCTAGCGGGAGGTCGCAAGGGGAATGAGCAGTTCTTC
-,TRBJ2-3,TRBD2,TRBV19,CASSPAGTSGTDTQYF,TGTGCCAGTAGTCCTGCCGGGACTAGCGGGACAGATACGCAGTATTTT
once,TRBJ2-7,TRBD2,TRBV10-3,CATETYTSGSSEQYF,TGTGCCACCGAAACGTATACTAGCGGGAGCTCCGAGCAGTACTTC
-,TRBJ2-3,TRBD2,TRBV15,CATSRSPGLRTDTQYF,TGTGCCACCAGCAGGTCACCGGGACTAAGGACAGATACGCAGTATTTT
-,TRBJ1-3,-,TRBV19,CASIVAGISGNTIYF,TGTGCCAGTATAGTGGCGGGGATCTCTGGAAACACCATATATTTT
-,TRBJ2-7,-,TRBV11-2,CASSLDPHSGAQYF,TGTGCCAGCAGCTTAGATCCCCACAGCGGAGCGCAGTACTTC
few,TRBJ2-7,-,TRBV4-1,CASSQASPVGYEQYF,TGCGCCAGCAGCCAAGCTAGCCCAGTTGGGTACGAGCAGTACTTC
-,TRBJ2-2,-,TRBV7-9,CASSLDHTGELFF,TGTGCCAGCAGCTTAGATCACACCGGGGAGCTGTTTTTT
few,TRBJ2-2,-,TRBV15,CATSRGTETTGELFF,TGTGCCACCAGTCGGGGGACAGAAACCACCGGGGAGCTGTTTTTT
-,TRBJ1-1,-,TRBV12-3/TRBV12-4,CASSLISGTEAFF,TGTGCCAGCAGTTTAATATCTGGGACTGAAGCTTTCTTT
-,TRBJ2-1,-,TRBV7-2,CASSLMVRSYNEQFF,TGTGCCAGCAGCCTAATGGTTCGCTCCTACAATGAGCAGTTCTTC
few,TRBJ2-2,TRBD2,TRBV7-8,CASSLGLAGGVTGELFF,TGTGCCAGCAGCTTAGGACTAGCGGGAGGGGTCACCGGGGAGCTGTTTTTT
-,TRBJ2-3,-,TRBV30,CAWSYGTDTQYF,TGTGCCTGGAGCTACGGCACAGATACGCAGTATTTT
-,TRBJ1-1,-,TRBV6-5,CASSWMLGRREAFF,TGTGCCAGCAGTTGGATGCTGGGACGTCGTGAAGCTTTCTTT
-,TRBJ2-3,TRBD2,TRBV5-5,CASSSYGRAADTQYF,TGTGCCAGCAGCTCCTACGGGAGGGCCGCAGATACGCAGTATTTT
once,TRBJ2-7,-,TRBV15,CATRAEKVGEQYF,TGTGCCACCAGAGCGGAGAAAGTGGGGGAGCAGTACTTC
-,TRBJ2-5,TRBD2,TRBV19,CASSIGGVETQYF,TGTGCCAGTAGTATTGGGGGGGTAGAGACCCAGTACTTC
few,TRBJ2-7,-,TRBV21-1,CASSLPGLAYEQYF,TGTGCCAGCAGCCTTCCGGGACTAGCTTACGAGCAGTACTTC
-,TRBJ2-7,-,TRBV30,CAWSGGRSDEQYF,TGTGCCTGGAGTGGGGGACGGTCGGACGAGCAGTACTTC
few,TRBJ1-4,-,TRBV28,CASRGTLIGKLFF,TGTGCCAGCAGAGGGACCCTTATAGGGAAACTGTTTTTT
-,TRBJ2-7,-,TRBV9,CASSVVSVGGRKEQYF,TGTGCCAGCAGCGTAGTCAGTGTCGGGGGGCGGAAAGAGCAGTACTTC